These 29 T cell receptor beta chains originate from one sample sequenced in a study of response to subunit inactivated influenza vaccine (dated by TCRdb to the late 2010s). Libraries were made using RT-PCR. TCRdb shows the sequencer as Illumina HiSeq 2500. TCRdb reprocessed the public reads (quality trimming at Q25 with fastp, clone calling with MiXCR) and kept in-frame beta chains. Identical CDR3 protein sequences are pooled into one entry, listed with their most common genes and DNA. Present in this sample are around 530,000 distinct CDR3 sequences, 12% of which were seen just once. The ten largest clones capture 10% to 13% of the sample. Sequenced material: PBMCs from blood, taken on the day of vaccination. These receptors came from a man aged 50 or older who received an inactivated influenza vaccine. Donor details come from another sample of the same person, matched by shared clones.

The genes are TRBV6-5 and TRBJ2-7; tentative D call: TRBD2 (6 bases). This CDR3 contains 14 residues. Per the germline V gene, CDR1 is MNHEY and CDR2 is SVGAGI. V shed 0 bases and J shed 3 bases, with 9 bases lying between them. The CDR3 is CASSYSGGGYEQYF. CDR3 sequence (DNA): TGTGCCAGCAGTTACTCGGGGGGAGGCTACGAGCAGTACTTC.

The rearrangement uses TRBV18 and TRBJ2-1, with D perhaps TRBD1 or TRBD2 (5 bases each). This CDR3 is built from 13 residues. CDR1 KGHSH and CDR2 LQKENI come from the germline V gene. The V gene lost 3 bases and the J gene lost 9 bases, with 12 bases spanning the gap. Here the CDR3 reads CASSPRGVGEQFF. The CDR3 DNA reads TGTGCCAGCTCACCGAGGGGAGTGGGTGAGCAGTTCTTC. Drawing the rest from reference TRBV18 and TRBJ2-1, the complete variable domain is NAGVMQNPRHLVRRRGQEARLRCSPMKGHSHVYWYRQLPEEGLKFMVYLQKENIIDESGMPKERFSAEFPKEGPSILRIQQVVRGDSAAYFCASSPRGVGEQFFGPGTRLTVL.

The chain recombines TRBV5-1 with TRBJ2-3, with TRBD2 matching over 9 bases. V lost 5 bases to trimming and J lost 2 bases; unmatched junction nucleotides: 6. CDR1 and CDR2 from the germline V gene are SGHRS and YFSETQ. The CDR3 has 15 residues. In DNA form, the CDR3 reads TGCGCCAGCAGTGTGGTAGCGGGAGCCACAGATACGCAGTATTTT. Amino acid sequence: CASSVVAGATDTQYF.

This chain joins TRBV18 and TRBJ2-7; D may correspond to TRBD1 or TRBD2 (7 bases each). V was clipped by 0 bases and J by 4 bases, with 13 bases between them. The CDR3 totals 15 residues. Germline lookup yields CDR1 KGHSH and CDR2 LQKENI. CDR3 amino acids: CASSPPGRGQYEQYF. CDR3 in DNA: TGTGCCAGCTCACCACCTGGGAGGGGGCAGTACGAGCAGTACTTC. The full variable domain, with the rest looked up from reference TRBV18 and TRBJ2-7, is NAGVMQNPRHLVRRRGQEARLRCSPMKGHSHVYWYRQLPEEGLKFMVYLQKENIIDESGMPKERFSAEFPKEGPSILRIQQVVRGDSAAYFCASSPPGRGQYEQYFGPGTRLTVT.

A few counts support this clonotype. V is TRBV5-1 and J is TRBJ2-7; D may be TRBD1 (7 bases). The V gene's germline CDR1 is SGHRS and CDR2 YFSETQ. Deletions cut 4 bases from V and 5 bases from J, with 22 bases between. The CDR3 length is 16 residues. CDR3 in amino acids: CASSLGGTVGPNEQYF. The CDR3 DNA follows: TGCGCCAGCAGCCTTGGGGGGACAGTGGGCCCTAACGAGCAGTACTTC.

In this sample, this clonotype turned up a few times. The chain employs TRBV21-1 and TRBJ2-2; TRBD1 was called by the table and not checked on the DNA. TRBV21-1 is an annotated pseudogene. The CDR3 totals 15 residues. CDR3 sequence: CASSGGQGASGELFF. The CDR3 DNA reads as TGTGCCAGCTCAGGGGGACAGGGGGCCTCCGGGGAGCTGTTTTTT.

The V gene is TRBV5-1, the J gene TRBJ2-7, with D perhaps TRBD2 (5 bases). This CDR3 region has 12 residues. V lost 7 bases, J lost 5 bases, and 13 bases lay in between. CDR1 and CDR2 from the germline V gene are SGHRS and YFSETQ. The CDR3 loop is CASARERDEQYF. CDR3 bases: TGCGCCAGCGCTAGGGAGCGCGACGAGCAGTACTTC.

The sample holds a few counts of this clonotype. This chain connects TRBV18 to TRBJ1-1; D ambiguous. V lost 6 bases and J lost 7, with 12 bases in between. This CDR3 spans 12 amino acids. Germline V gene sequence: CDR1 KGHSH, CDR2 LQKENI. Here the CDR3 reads CASSFDWDEAFF. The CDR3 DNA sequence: TGTGCCAGCTCGTTCGACTGGGATGAAGCTTTCTTT.

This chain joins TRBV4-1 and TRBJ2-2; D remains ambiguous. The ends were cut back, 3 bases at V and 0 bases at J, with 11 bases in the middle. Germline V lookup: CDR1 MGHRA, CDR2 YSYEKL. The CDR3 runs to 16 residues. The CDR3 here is CASSQPGKTNTGELFF. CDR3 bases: TGCGCCAGCAGCCAGCCCGGAAAAACGAACACCGGGGAGCTGTTTTTT.

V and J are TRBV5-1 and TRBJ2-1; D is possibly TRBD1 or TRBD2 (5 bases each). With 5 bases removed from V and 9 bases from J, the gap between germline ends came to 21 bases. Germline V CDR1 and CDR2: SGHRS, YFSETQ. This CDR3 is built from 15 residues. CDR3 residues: CASREVAGALGEQFF. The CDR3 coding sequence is TGCGCCAGCAGAGAGGTTGCCGGGGCCCTGGGTGAGCAGTTCTTC.

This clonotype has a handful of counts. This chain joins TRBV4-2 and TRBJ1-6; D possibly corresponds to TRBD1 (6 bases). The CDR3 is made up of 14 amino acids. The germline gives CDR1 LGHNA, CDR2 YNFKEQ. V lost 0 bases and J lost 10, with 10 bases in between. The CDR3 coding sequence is TGTGCCAGCAGCCAAGATCATCAGGGGTCACCCCTCCACTTT. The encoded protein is CASSQDHQGSPLHF.

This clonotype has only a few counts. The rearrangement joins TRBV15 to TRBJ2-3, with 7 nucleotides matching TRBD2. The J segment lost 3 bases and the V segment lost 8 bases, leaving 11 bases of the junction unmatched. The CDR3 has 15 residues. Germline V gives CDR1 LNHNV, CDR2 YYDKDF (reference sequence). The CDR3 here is CATGRSAGVTDTQYF. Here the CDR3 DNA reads TGTGCCACCGGAAGGAGCGCGGGAGTTACAGATACGCAGTATTTT.

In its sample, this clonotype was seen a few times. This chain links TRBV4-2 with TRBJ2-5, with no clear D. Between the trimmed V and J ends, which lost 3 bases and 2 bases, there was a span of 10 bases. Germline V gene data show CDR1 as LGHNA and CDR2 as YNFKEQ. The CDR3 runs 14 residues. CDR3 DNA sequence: TGTGCCAGCAGCCATGACAACCAGCAAGAGACCCAGTACTTC. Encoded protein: CASSHDNQQETQYF.

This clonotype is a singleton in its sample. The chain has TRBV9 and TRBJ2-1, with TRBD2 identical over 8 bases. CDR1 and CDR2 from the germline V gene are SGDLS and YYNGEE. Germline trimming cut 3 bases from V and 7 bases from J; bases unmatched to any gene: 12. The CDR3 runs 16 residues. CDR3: CASSAYRLAGGNEQFF. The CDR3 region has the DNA TGTGCCAGCAGCGCATACCGACTTGCGGGGGGTAATGAGCAGTTCTTC.

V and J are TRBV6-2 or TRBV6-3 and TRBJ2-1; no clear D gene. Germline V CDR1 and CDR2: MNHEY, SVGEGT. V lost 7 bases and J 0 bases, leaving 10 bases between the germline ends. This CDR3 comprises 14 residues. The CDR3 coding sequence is TGTGCCAGCAACGGCAGATCCTCCTACAATGAGCAGTTCTTC. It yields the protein CASNGRSSYNEQFF.

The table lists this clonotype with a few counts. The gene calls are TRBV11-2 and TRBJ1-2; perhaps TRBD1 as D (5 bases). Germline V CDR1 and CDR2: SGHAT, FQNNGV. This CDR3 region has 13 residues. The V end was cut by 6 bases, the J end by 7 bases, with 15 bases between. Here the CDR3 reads CASRAGTNGGYTF. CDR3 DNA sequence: TGTGCCAGCAGGGCCGGGACCAACGGTGGCTACACCTTC.

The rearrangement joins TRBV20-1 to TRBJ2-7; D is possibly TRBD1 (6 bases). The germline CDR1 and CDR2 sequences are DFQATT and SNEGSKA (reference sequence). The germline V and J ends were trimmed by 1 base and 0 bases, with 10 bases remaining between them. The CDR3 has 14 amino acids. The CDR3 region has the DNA TGCAGTGCTAGAGTGGCAGGGGTCTCCTACGAGCAGTACTTC. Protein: CSARVAGVSYEQYF.

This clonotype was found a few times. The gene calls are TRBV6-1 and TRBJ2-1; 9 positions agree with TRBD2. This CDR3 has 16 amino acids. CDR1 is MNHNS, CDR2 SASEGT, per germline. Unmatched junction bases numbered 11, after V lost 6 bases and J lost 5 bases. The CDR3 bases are TGTGCCAGCAGATCCCTGACTAGCGGTAAAAACAATGAGCAGTTCTTC. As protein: CASRSLTSGKNNEQFF.

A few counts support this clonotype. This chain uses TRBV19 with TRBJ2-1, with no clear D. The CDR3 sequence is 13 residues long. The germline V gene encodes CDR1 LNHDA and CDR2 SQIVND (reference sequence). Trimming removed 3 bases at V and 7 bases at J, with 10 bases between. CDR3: CASSMEWSNEQFF. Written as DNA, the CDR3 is TGTGCCAGTAGTATGGAATGGTCAAATGAGCAGTTCTTC.

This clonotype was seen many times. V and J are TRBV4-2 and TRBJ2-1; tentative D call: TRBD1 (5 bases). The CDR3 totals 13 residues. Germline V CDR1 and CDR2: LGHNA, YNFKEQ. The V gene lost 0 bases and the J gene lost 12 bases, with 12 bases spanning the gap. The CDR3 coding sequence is TGTGCCAGCAGCCAAGATGAAGGGGCTCGGCAGTTCTTC. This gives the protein CASSQDEGARQFF.

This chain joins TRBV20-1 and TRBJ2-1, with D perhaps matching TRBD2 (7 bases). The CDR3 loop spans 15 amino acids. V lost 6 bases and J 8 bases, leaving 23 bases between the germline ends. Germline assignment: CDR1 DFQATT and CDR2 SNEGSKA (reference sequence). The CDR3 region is CSAPPRGARFYEQFF. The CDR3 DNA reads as TGCAGTGCCCCACCCCGGGGGGCGCGATTCTATGAGCAGTTCTTC.

This CDR3 is CASSVDVGSTEAFF. CDR3 DNA: TGTGCCAGCAGCGTAGATGTCGGAAGCACTGAAGCTTTCTTT. V is TRBV9 and J is TRBJ1-1; no clear D. V lost 0 bases to trimming and J lost 4 bases, with 10 bases between them. CDR3 length equals 14 residues. CDR1 is SGDLS, CDR2 YYNGEE, per germline.

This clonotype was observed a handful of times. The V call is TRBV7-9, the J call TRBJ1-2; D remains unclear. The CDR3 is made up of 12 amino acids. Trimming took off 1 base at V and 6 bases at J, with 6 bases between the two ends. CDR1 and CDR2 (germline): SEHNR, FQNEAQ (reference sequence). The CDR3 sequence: CASSLVPDGYTF. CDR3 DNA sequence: TGTGCCAGCAGCTTAGTTCCCGATGGCTACACCTTC.

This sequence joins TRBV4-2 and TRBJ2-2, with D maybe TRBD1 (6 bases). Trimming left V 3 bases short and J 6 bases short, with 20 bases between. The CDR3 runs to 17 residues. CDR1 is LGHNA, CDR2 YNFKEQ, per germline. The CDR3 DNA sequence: TGTGCCAGCAGCCACACACTCAGGGGCAGGGTGGCCGGGGAGCTGTTTTTT. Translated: CASSHTLRGRVAGELFF.

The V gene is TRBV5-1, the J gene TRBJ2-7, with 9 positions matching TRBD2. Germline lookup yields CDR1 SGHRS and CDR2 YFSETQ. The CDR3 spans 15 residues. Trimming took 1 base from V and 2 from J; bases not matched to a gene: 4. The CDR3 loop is CASSLMASGTYEQYF. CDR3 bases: TGCGCCAGCAGCTTGATGGCTAGCGGGACCTACGAGCAGTACTTC.

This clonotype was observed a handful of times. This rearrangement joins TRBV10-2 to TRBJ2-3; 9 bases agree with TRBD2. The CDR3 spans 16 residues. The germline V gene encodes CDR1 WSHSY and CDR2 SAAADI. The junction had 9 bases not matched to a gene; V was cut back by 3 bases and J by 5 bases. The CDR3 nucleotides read TGCGCCAGCAGTGAACGGCGGGAGGGCCTTGAAGATACGCAGTATTTT. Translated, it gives CASSERREGLEDTQYF.

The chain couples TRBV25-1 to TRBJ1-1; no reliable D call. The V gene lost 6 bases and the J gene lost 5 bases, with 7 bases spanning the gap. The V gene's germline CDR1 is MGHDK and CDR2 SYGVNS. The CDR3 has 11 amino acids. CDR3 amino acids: CASRERTEAFF. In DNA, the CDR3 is TGTGCCAGCAGAGAGAGGACTGAAGCTTTCTTT.

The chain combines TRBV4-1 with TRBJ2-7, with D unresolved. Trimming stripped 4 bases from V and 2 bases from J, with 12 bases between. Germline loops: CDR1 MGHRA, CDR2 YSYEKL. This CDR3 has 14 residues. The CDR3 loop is CASSPWVGAYEQYF. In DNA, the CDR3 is TGCGCCAGCAGCCCATGGGTAGGAGCCTACGAGCAGTACTTC.

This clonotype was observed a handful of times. In DNA form, the CDR3 reads TGTGCCAGCAGCTTAGAAACAATCTCCTACGAGCAGTACTTC. Its translation: CASSLETISYEQYF. The chain is built from TRBV7-2 and TRBJ2-7; D gene ambiguous. V gave up 1 base and J gave up 0 bases, with 7 bases separating them. The CDR3 is 14 residues long. The germline V gene has CDR1 SGHTA and CDR2 FQGNSA.